The 5 T cell receptor beta chains below were found in one sample sequenced in a study of shared T cell receptors in the human thymus. Only in-frame clones appear in the TCRdb table, and some are missing; sequencing was by immunoSEQ multiplex PCR. The repertoire holds hundreds of thousands of clones, with 95% as singletons. Sequencing input: thymocytes. The receptors here all came from a human donor.

A single count supports this clone. The rearrangement joins TRBV28 to TRBJ2-7; D possibly corresponds to TRBD1 (6 bases). Germline CDR1 and CDR2: MDHEN and SYDVKM. This CDR3 region has 11 residues. V dropped 6 bases and J dropped 4 bases, with 7 bases sitting between them. DNA of the CDR3: TGTGCCAGCAGCACAGGGTACGAGCAGTACTTC. This codes for CASSTGYEQYF.

The chain links TRBV7-3 to TRBJ2-1; 7 bases match TRBD1. There are 14 residues in the CDR3. Germline V gene lookup returns CDR1 SGHTA and CDR2 FQGTGA. V shed 5 bases, J shed 8 bases, and the junction held 9 bases outside the gene matches. The CDR3 nucleotides read TGTGCCAGCAGCCCGTATCCCGGGACAGATGAGCAGTTCTTC. This translates into CASSPYPGTDEQFF.

This chain connects TRBV6-6 to TRBJ1-5; D remains unclear. Germline CDR1 is MNHNY and CDR2 is SVGAGI (reference sequence). This CDR3 spans 11 amino acids. V was pared by 8 bases and J by 0 bases, with 2 bases between. The CDR3 DNA reads as TGTGCCAGCGGTAGCAATCAGCCCCAGCATTTT. Translating gives CASGSNQPQHF.

V is TRBV7-2 and J is TRBJ2-7; D is ambiguous. The length of the CDR3 is 16 residues. The germline V and J ends were trimmed by 0 bases and 6 bases, with 18 bases remaining between them. The germline V gene encodes CDR1 SGHTA and CDR2 FQGNSA. CDR3 in amino acids: CASSLAGNRNPPEQYF. The CDR3 DNA sequence: TGTGCCAGCAGCTTAGCGGGTAATAGGAACCCTCCCGAGCAGTACTTC.

V gene TRBV7-9 combines with J gene TRBJ1-1, with D possibly matching TRBD1 (5 bases). The CDR3 extends over 15 amino acids. Germline V gene sequence: CDR1 SEHNR, CDR2 FQNEAQ (reference sequence). V was shortened by 7 bases and J by 5 bases, with 20 bases between the two germline ends. The DNA of the CDR3 is TGTGCCAGCACCCCTACGAAGGGGCCAAGGACTGAAGCTTTCTTT. Its protein product is CASTPTKGPRTEAFF.